This record looks at one TCR beta chain sequence and its context. Its target is not known. TCR beta CDR3 region amplification was performed from RNA transcripts. Researchers ran a first-round RT-PCR on the TCR CDR3 using the HTBI primer set. TCRdb re-called the multiplex PCR reads through MiXCR, storing one row per CDR3 protein. Of approximately 410,000 distinct CDR3 sequences listed, roughly an eighth are singletons. The data stem from a study of T cells in Graves' hyperthyroidism and ophthalmopathy. Study-wide results and limits: Most clonotypes that expanded in the thyroid above 0.001 also showed up in blood.

Aged 18 to 65, the patients had hyperthyroidism that was newly diagnosed and had lasted under 2 months. This TCR was recovered from a woman under 30 with Graves' hyperthyroidism. The sequenced sample consisted of blood.

CDR3 region: CASSELTGMNTEAFF. The DNA for the CDR3 is TGTGCCAGCAGCGAGCTGACAGGGATGAACACTGAAGCTTTCTTT. This sequence joins TRBV7-8 and TRBJ1-1; TRBD1 aligns across 7 bases. This CDR3 is 15 amino acids long. Germline V lookup: CDR1 SGHVS, CDR2 FQNEAQ. V lost 5 bases, J lost 0 bases, and 6 bases stayed unmatched.